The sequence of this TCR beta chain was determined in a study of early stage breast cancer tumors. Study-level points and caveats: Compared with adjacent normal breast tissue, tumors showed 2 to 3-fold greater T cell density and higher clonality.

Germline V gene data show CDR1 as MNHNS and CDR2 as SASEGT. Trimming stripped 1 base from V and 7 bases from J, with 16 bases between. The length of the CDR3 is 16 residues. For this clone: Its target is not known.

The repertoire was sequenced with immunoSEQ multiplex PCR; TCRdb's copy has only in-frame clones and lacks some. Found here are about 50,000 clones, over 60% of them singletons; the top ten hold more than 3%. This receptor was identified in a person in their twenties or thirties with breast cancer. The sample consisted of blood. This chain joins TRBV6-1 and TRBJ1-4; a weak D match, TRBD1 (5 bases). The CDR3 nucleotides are TGTGCCAGCAGTGAAGGGAGGGGCGGTGGTGGTGAAAAACTGTTTTTT. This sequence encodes CASSEGRGGGGEKLFF.